The 2 T cell receptor beta chains listed next were all sequenced from one sample in a study of monozygotic twins with inflammatory bowel disease (dated by TCRdb to 2018 to 2020). Library preparation used 5' RACE. Sequencer: Illumina HiSeq 2500. TCRdb reprocessed the reads, and each CDR3 protein sequence is entered once, without DNA. The sample's records list 330,000 or so distinct CDR3 sequences. Clones ranked in the top ten supply under 2.5% of the sample. Material: blood. The source is a human donor with ulcerative colitis or Crohn's disease, or a healthy co-twin of an affected twin (not recorded which).

This chain links TRBV3-1 with TRBJ2-3. CDR1 is LGHDT, CDR2 YNNKEL, per germline (reference sequence). This CDR3 region has 17 residues. CDR3 sequence: CASSQGETDSITDTQYF.

The rearrangement joins TRBV2 to TRBJ2-7. The CDR3 runs 13 residues. Germline CDR1 SNHLY, CDR2 FYNNEI. The CDR3 loop is CASSVVSRYEQYF. The whole variable domain, remainder taken from reference TRBV2 and TRBJ2-7, is EPEVTQTPSHQVTQMGQEVILRCVPISNHLYFYWYRQILGQKVEFLVSFYNNEISEKSEIFDDQFSVERPDGSNFTLKIRSTKLEDSAMYFCASSVVSRYEQYFGPGTRLTVT.